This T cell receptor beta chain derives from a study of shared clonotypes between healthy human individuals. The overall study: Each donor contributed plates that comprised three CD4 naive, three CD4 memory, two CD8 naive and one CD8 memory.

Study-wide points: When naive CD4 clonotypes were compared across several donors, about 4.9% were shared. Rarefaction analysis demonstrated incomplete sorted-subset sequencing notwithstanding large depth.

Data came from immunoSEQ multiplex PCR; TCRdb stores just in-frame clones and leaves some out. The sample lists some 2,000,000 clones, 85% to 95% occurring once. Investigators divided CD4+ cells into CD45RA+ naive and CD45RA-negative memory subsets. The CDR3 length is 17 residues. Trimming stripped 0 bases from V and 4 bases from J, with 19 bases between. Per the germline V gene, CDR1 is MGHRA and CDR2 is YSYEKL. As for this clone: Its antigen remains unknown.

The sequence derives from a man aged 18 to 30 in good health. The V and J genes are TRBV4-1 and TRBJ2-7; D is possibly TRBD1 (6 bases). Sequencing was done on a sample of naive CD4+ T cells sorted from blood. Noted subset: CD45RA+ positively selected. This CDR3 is CASSQDPRGSQRYEQYF. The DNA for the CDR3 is TGCGCCAGCAGCCAAGATCCCAGGGGTTCCCAAAGGTACGAGCAGTACTTC.